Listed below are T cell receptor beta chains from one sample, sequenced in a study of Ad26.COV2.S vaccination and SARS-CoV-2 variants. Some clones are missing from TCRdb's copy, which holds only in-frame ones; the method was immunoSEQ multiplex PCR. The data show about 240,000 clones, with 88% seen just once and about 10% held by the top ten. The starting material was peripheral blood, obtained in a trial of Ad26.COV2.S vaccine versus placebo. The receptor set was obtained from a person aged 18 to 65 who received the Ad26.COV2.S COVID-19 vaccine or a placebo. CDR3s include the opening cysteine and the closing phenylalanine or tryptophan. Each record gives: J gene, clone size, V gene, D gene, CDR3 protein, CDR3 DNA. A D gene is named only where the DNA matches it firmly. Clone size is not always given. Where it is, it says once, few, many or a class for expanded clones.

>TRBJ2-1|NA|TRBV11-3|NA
CASSLDGRPNEQFF
TGTGCCAGCAGCTTAGACGGCAGACCAAATGAGCAGTTCTTC
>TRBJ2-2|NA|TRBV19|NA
CASSIDLSRGPGNTGELFF
TGTGCCAGTAGTATAGATCTTAGCCGGGGCCCCGGCAACACCGGGGAGCTGTTTTTT
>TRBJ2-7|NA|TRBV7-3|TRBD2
CASSCGEWATSPVIAGVYEQYF
TGTGCCAGCAGCTGTGGTGAGTGGGCAACCTCTCCCGTAATAGCGGGGGTCTACGAGCAGTACTTC
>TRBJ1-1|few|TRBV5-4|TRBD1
CASSSMTGKNTEAFF
TGTGCCAGCAGCAGTATGACAGGGAAGAACACTGAAGCTTTCTTT
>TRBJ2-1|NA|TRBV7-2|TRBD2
CASSSTRTSGIYNEQFF
TGTGCCAGCAGCTCAACTCGCACTAGCGGAATCTACAATGAGCAGTTCTTC
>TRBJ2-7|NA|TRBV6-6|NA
CASSTNHRAGYEQYF
TGTGCCAGCAGTACGAACCACAGGGCGGGCTACGAGCAGTACTTC
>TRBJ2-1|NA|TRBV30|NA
CAWSVIYNEQFF
TGTGCCTGGAGTGTAATTTACAATGAGCAGTTCTTC
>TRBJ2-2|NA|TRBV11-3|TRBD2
CASSLVLAGVSGELFF
TGTGCCAGCAGCTTAGTGTTAGCGGGAGTATCCGGGGAGCTGTTTTTT
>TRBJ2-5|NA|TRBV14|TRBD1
CASSQVRGRGYIQETQYF
TGTGCCAGCAGCCAGGTTAGGGGCAGGGGGTATATTCAAGAGACCCAGTACTTC
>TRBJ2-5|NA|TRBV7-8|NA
CASSLLRRETQYF
TGTGCCAGCAGCTTATTGAGGCGAGAGACCCAGTACTTC
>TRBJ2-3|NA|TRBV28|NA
CASSLLGDTQYF
TGTGCCAGCAGTTTATTGGGCGATACGCAGTATTTT
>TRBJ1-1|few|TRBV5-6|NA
CASSLSGEAFF
TGTGCCAGCAGCTTGTCCGGTGAAGCTTTCTTT
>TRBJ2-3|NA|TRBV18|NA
CASSPGPPTDTQYF
TGTGCCAGCTCACCGGGACCGCCCACAGATACGCAGTATTTT
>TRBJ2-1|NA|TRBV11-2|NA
CASSPRRGFSYNEQFF
TGTGCCAGCAGCCCTAGGCGGGGTTTCTCCTACAATGAGCAGTTCTTC
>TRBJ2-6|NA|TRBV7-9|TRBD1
CASREGQGRSGANVLTF
TGTGCCAGCAGGGAAGGACAGGGTCGTTCTGGGGCCAACGTCCTGACTTTC
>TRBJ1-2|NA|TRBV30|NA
CAWIWGASGGYTF
TGTGCCTGGATTTGGGGGGCCTCGGGTGGCTACACCTTC
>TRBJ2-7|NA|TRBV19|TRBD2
CASIFLPGLAGGMTYEQYF
TGTGCCAGTATTTTTCTCCCGGGACTAGCGGGAGGTATGACCTACGAGCAGTACTTC
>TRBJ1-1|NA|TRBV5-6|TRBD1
CASSLRRGLGAFF
TGTGCCAGCAGCTTGAGGAGGGGGCTAGGAGCTTTCTTT
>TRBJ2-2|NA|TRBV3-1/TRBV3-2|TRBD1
CASRHSDRGRSGELFF
TGTGCCAGCAGACATTCAGACAGGGGGCGGTCCGGGGAGCTGTTTTTT
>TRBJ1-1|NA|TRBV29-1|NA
CSVGAANTEAFF
TGCAGCGTTGGGGCAGCGAACACTGAAGCTTTCTTT
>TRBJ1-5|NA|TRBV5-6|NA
CASSLQENSNQPQHF
TGTGCCAGCAGCTTACAGGAAAATAGCAATCAGCCCCAGCATTTT
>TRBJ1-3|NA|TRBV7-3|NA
CASSFSARGTIYF
TGTGCCAGCAGCTTTTCGGCTAGGGGCACCATATATTTT
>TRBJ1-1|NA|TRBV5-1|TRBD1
CASSLAQGTGVLNTEAFF
TGCGCCAGCAGCTTGGCCCAAGGGACAGGGGTACTGAACACTGAAGCTTTCTTT
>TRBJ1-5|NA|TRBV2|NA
CASIEGTHQPQHF
TGTGCCAGCATTGAAGGGACCCATCAGCCCCAGCATTTT
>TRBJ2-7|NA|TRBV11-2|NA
CASSLTQPTVPYEQYF
TGTGCCAGCAGCTTAACGCAGCCGACGGTTCCCTACGAGCAGTACTTC
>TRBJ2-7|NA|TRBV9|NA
CASSALGGPRYF
TGTGCCAGCAGCGCCCTGGGCGGACCGCGGTACTTC
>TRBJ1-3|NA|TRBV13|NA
CASSAGFYGNTIYF
TGTGCCAGCAGCGCAGGGTTTTATGGAAACACCATATATTTT